The rows below give T cell receptor beta chains drawn from one sample of a study of identical twins. TCRdb passed the 5' RACE reads through MiXCR, listing each CDR3 protein once. The profile shows about 660,000 distinct CDR3 sequences, 8.6% of them singletons. These data also featured in a second study, about yellow fever vaccine responses in identical twins.

The sequenced material came from PBMCs. These receptors all come from a woman in her late teens or twenties in good health. Each CDR3 is given with its conserved first and last residue. The order of the fields is D gene, V gene, J gene, CDR3 length, clone size, CDR3 protein, CDR3 DNA. A D gene is named only where the DNA matches it firmly. The size field is filled for only some rows; it gives once, few, many or a size class.

>.|TRBV5-1|TRBJ1-2|13|many
CASSLENSYGYTF
TGCGCCAGCAGCTTGGAAAACAGTTATGGCTACACCTTC
>TRBD2|TRBV6-5|TRBJ2-2|21|.
CASSYSIWGLAGGTGTGELFF
TGTGCCAGCAGTTACTCGATCTGGGGACTAGCGGGAGGAACGGGGACCGGGGAGCTGTTTTTT
>.|TRBV6-5|TRBJ1-1|15|few
CASSYRSQLNTEAFF
TGTGCCAGCAGTTACAGGTCCCAATTGAACACTGAAGCTTTCTTT
>.|TRBV24-1|TRBJ2-1|15|many
CATSDPRAPYNEQFF
TGTGCCACCAGTGATCCGAGGGCCCCCTACAATGAGCAGTTCTTC
>.|TRBV7-9|TRBJ2-1|15|many
CASSLVQGSYNEQFF
TGTGCCAGCAGCTTAGTGCAGGGCTCCTACAATGAGCAGTTCTTC
>.|TRBV2|TRBJ2-7|13|.
CASRDQGSYEQYF
TGTGCCAGCAGGGACCAGGGGTCCTACGAGCAGTACTTC
>.|TRBV5-1|TRBJ2-2|14|.
CASSFGTPTGELFF
TGCGCCAGCAGCTTTGGGACTCCCACCGGGGAGCTGTTTTTT
>.|TRBV24-1|TRBJ2-2|17|.
CATSDLPYGRGTGELFF
TGTGCCACCAGTGATTTGCCCTACGGGCGGGGCACCGGGGAGCTGTTTTTT
>TRBD2|TRBV27|TRBJ2-1|16|.
CASSLIERGGHGEQFF
TGTGCCAGCAGTTTAATAGAGCGGGGGGGCCATGGGGAGCAGTTCTTC
>.|TRBV20-1|TRBJ1-1|9|.
CSDATEAFF
TGCAGTGATGCCACTGAAGCTTTCTTT
>.|TRBV12-3/TRBV12-4|TRBJ2-4|16|many
CASRRRGDVYENIQYF
TGTGCCAGCAGGCGGCGGGGCGATGTATACGAGAACATTCAGTACTTC
>.|TRBV12-3/TRBV12-4|TRBJ2-1|16|few
CASSPFGGVRYNEQFF
TGTGCCAGCAGTCCCTTCGGCGGGGTACGATACAATGAGCAGTTCTTC
>TRBD2|TRBV6-5|TRBJ2-3|14|few
CASSYAGGLNTQYF
TGTGCCAGCAGTTACGCGGGGGGGCTAAATACGCAGTATTTT
>TRBD2|TRBV12-3/TRBV12-4|TRBJ2-4|15|many
CASSLDSGSFRIKYF
TGTGCCAGCAGTTTGGATAGCGGGAGCTTTCGTATCAAGTACTTC
>.|TRBV7-7|TRBJ2-1|16|.
CASSLGGVAVRNEQFF
TGTGCTAGCAGCTTAGGAGGGGTAGCGGTCCGCAATGAGCAGTTCTTC
>TRBD2|TRBV6-2/TRBV6-3|TRBJ2-5|12|.
CASSTSEETQYF
TGTGCCAGCAGCACTAGCGAAGAGACCCAGTACTTC
>.|TRBV4-2|TRBJ2-7|14|many
CASSNNVRSYEQYF
TGTGCCAGCAGCAACAATGTGAGATCCTACGAGCAGTACTTC
>TRBD2|TRBV12-3/TRBV12-4|TRBJ2-7|15|.
CASSLKALRGGEQYF
TGTGCCAGCAGTTTAAAGGCTCTCCGGGGAGGGGAGCAGTACTTC
>TRBD2|TRBV7-6|TRBJ2-1|16|.
CASSLLGGRAGNEQFF
TGTGCCAGCAGCTTATTGGGCGGGAGGGCCGGTAATGAGCAGTTCTTC
>TRBD2|TRBV9|TRBJ2-2|15|many
CASSVTSGNTGELFF
TGTGCCAGCAGCGTCACTAGCGGAAACACCGGGGAGCTGTTTTTT
>TRBD2|TRBV12-3/TRBV12-4|TRBJ2-1|15|.
CASSDLAGVNAEQFF
TGTGCCAGCAGTGATCTAGCGGGAGTTAACGCTGAGCAGTTCTTC
>TRBD2|TRBV5-5|TRBJ2-5|14|.
CASSLFAGGETQYF
TGTGCCAGCAGCTTGTTTGCGGGGGGAGAGACCCAGTACTTC
>TRBD1|TRBV6-5|TRBJ2-7|15|.
CASSYQGAQAYEQYF
TGTGCCAGCAGTTACCAGGGGGCGCAAGCCTACGAGCAGTACTTC
>TRBD1|TRBV2|TRBJ2-2|14|few
CASTGQGVTGELFF
TGTGCCAGCACCGGACAGGGGGTCACCGGGGAGCTGTTTTTT
>TRBD2|TRBV20-1|TRBJ2-2|13|few
CSARREGSGELFF
TGCAGTGCTAGGAGGGAGGGATCCGGGGAGCTGTTTTTT
>TRBD2|TRBV3-1|TRBJ2-2|19|.
CAFSLKATSGSTIAGELFF
TGTGCCTTCAGTTTAAAGGCGACTAGCGGGAGTACGATCGCCGGGGAGCTGTTTTTT
>.|TRBV20-1|TRBJ2-7|13|few
CSAKGWAKGEQYF
TGCAGTGCGAAGGGTTGGGCCAAGGGAGAGCAGTACTTC
>.|TRBV9|TRBJ2-7|16|few
CASSAPPSPGLHEQYF
TGTGCCAGCAGCGCCCCACCTAGCCCAGGGTTGCACGAGCAGTACTTC
>TRBD2|TRBV6-2/TRBV6-3|TRBJ2-7|13|.
CASTVAGGYEQYF
TGTGCCAGCACGGTAGCGGGAGGGTACGAGCAGTACTTC
>.|TRBV10-3|TRBJ2-1|13|.
CAISDRAPGEQFF
TGTGCCATCAGTGACAGGGCCCCCGGTGAGCAGTTCTTC
>TRBD1|TRBV5-1|TRBJ1-1|20|many
CASSLTGQGRTIGIGSEAFF
TGCGCCAGCAGCTTGACCGGACAGGGGAGAACGATCGGTATTGGTAGTGAAGCTTTCTTT
>TRBD2|TRBV28|TRBJ2-7|14|.
CASRGTSGTFEQYF
TGTGCCAGCAGGGGGACTAGCGGGACTTTCGAGCAGTACTTC
>.|TRBV7-2|TRBJ2-1|14|few
CASSITFGVGEQFF
TGTGCCAGCAGCATCACATTTGGCGTGGGTGAGCAGTTCTTC
>.|TRBV11-2|TRBJ2-7|18|.
CASSERPIPTGRLYEQYF
TGTGCCAGCAGCGAAAGACCCATCCCCACAGGGAGGTTGTACGAGCAGTACTTC
>TRBD1|TRBV12-3/TRBV12-4|TRBJ1-5|15|many
CASSPQGASNQPQHF
TGTGCCAGCAGTCCCCAGGGGGCTAGCAATCAGCCCCAGCATTTT
>TRBD1|TRBV7-3|TRBJ1-1|15|.
CASSHGTGGDTEAFF
TGTGCCAGCAGCCATGGGACAGGGGGGGACACTGAAGCTTTCTTT
>.|TRBV13|TRBJ2-2|16|.
CASSSRTAGVTGELFF
TGTGCCAGCAGCTCACGGACCGCCGGGGTTACCGGGGAGCTGTTTTTT